This T cell receptor beta chain emerged from a study of T cells in Graves' hyperthyroidism and ophthalmopathy (dated 2019 in TCRdb). About the study as a whole: Peripheral blood samples were taken at the time of initial diagnosis, prior to any treatment. After blood sampling, hyperthyroidism patients were treated with methimazole at a starting dose of 30 mg daily, and ophthalmopathy patients were treated with high-dose intravenous methylprednisolone. To identify distinguishing TCR V-J signatures, a discovery cohort of about 100 patients was used, comprising 43 with Graves' ophthalmopathy and about 59 with stable Graves' hyperthyroidism. The paper describes TCR Vbeta CDR3 sequencing of 140 or so peripheral blood samples, made up of some 40 ophthalmopathy patients, roughly 75 hyperthyroidism patients and approximately 17 progressor patients. An independent validation cohort of around 20 hyperthyroidism patients and 17 patients who later progressed to ophthalmopathy tested prospective prediction of ophthalmopathy. In addition, the study compared T-cell repertoires in thyroid tissue and in blood from six Graves' hyperthyroidism patients. The 95 to 100 discovery patients were randomly divided into training and test sets at a 7:3 ratio.

Looking up the germline V gene (reference sequence) yields CDR1 SEHNR and CDR2 FQNEAQ. Trimming accounts for 10 bases at V and 7 bases at J, while the number of junction bases matched to no gene is 10. The CDR3 contains 14 residues, cysteine and phenylalanine counted. Only CDR3 DNA is held: 42 bases, read in frame from base 1. There are a few counts of this clonotype. This receptor's antigen is unknown. No qualities accompany the bases; no much larger clone lies one base away. TCR beta CDR3 regions were amplified from RNA transcripts. A first-round RT-PCR of the TCR CDR3 used the HTBI primer set with the Qiagen OneStep RT-PCR kit. Libraries were constructed in a second round of multiplex PCR, after which size selection and purification were performed. Paired-end sequencing of the libraries was performed with 100 bp reads on an Illumina HiSeq2000. The paper's processing steps were these. Raw data were processed with SOAPnuke, discarding reads with adapters, uncalled bases, mean Phred below 15, or no exact constant-primer or identifier match. High-quality paired reads were merged with COPE v1.2.5, and unique nucleotide sequences were defined as clonotypes. MiTCR v1.1 was used to align clonotypes to the IMGT TRBV, TRBD and TRBJ reference segments. Analysis was restricted to V-J combinations with a frequency above 0.0001, which covered approximately 99% of repertoires. A TCS score was defined as the ratio between F50 (clonal expansion) and ExV (chaos), using BLOSUM62-based TCRdist between CDR3 peptides within each V-J. Welch's t-statistics and random forest reduced fewer than 600 V-J features to 10 to 15, which were used in a naive Bayes classifier (R e1071). The public reads were quality trimmed at Q25 with fastp and then assembled into clones with MiXCR by TCRdb, keeping productive beta chains. Entries that share a CDR3 protein sequence are merged under the most common genes and DNA. TCRdb's processing, not the authors' own work, is the source of the V and J calls. This sample comprises more than 500,000 distinct CDR3 sequences, around 13% of them detected only once. The top ten hold approximately 14% of the sample.

Graves' hyperthyroidism was defined as stable when no progression to ophthalmopathy occurred over 18 months of follow-up. Hyperthyroidism patients were newly diagnosed, with disease duration under 2 months, and aged 18 to 65 years. Patients with uncontrolled infections, other autoimmune diseases, pregnancy or lactation were excluded. Diagnoses relied on clinical symptoms, serum thyroxine and TRAb, thyroid ultrasound and orbital computed tomography. PBMCs were isolated from about 10 ml of fresh peripheral blood by Ficoll-Paque density gradient centrifugation. Total RNA was extracted with Trizol reagent, and quality was checked on an Agilent 2100 Bioanalyzer. Here is what the overall study found, with its caveats: No statistical method was used to set the sample size in advance, and investigators knew the group allocation. Most expanded thyroid clonotypes (frequency above 0.001) were also found in blood, which suggests that blood repertoires may mirror thyroid immune responses. In validation, the model predicted progression to ophthalmopathy with approximately 71% sensitivity and 72% to 75% specificity, a median of about 6 months before onset. A 13 V-J signature model separated ophthalmopathy from stable hyperthyroidism, with roughly 88% sensitivity and just under 84% specificity in cross-validation and 80%/75% in testing.

The rearrangement joined TRBV7-9 to TRBJ2-1; 10 middle bases align to TRBD2. Sequencing input: blood. The TCR comes from a woman between 35 and 50 years old with Graves' hyperthyroidism. The CDR3 region reads CATESGLAYNEQFF. The bases are TGTGCCACCGAATCGGGACTAGCGTATAATGAGCAGTTCTTC.